The following is a T cell receptor beta chain sequence with its context. The antigen remains undetermined. This record comes from a study of CD8 T cells in ankylosing spondylitis. Study-wide results and caveats: Several highly homologous variants made up a TCR beta motif, and this motif appeared characteristic of ankylosing spondylitis blood.

TCRdb re-derived calls from the 5' RACE reads in MiXCR, one entry per CDR3 protein. The sample has under 300,000 distinct CDR3 sequences, over 9.5% seen once. Germline CDR1 and CDR2: SGHTA and FQGNSA. After removal of 10 bases from V and 4 bases from J, the junction contained 13 bases not matched to a gene. The CDR3 extends over 16 amino acids. Specimen: blood, either unsorted or a sorted T cell fraction (not recorded which). The clonotype originates from a male donor with ankylosing spondylitis or in good health (not recorded which). The chain combines TRBV7-2 with TRBJ2-2, with 9 bases matching TRBD2. The CDR3 reads CANGPASGIFTGELFF. CDR3 bases: TGTGCCAACGGGCCGGCTAGCGGGATTTTCACCGGGGAGCTGTTTTTT. The full variable domain, in which reference TRBV7-2 and TRBJ2-2 provide the parts outside the CDR3, is GAGVSQSPSNKVTEKGKDVELRCDPISGHTALYWYRQSLGQGLEFLIYFQGNSAPDKSGLPSDRFSAERTGGSVSTLTIQRTQQEDSAVYLCANGPASGIFTGELFFGEGSRLTVL.